The T cell receptor (beta chain) under discussion was sequenced for a study of cytomegalovirus exposure and HLA in healthy donors. The PCR had 60 Vbeta and 13 Jbeta primers. The protocol was immunoSEQ multiplex PCR, while the TCRdb copy is restricted to in-frame clones and leaves out a portion. The table lists around 200,000 clones, almost 80% of them singletons. CDR1 and CDR2 from the germline V gene are MNHEY and SVGAGI. The V and J ends lost 7 bases and 3 bases respectively, with 16 bases between them. This CDR3 is built from 14 residues. This TCR was recovered from a male donor in good health and CMV-seronegative. The rearrangement joins TRBV6-5 to TRBJ2-7; D possibly corresponds to TRBD2 (5 bases). The sequencing sample was made of PBMCs. CDR3 coding DNA: TGTGCCAGCACAAACGCCGGGGTCGGCTACGAGCAGTACTTC. This sequence encodes CASTNAGVGYEQYF.